A single sample gave rise to the 18 T cell receptor beta chains below, sequenced in a study of control samples from healthy donors and cancer patients. Clones were read by immunoSEQ multiplex PCR, and TCRdb kept only the in-frame ones, dropping some. The sample shows 100,000 to 150,000 clones, over 80% of them seen only once. Sequenced input: PBMCs. Receptors originate from an elderly man with head and neck cancer.

The chain joins TRBV7-9 to TRBJ1-4, with D maybe TRBD1 (5 bases). The V gene lost 8 bases and the J gene lost 8 bases, with 15 bases spanning the gap. Per germline, CDR1 SEHNR and CDR2 FQNEAQ (reference sequence). CDR3 length: 13 residues. CDR3 residues: CASLSGGEEKLFF. DNA of the CDR3: TGTGCCAGCTTGTCCGGGGGTGAGGAAAAACTGTTTTTT.

CDR3 protein: CASSPTSGRPYEQYF. The CDR3 region has the DNA TGCGCCAGCAGCCCAACTAGCGGGAGGCCTTACGAGCAGTACTTC. The chain joins TRBV4-1 to TRBJ2-7, with TRBD2 identical over 12 bases. CDR1 and CDR2 (germline): MGHRA, YSYEKL. Trimming at V came to 4 bases and at J to 4 bases, leaving 5 bases not matched to a gene. The CDR3 is made up of 15 amino acids.

J is TRBJ2-5 and V is TRBV3-1 (or the pseudogene TRBV3-2); D gene unclear. The CDR3 covers 15 residues. Deletions cut 4 bases from V and 7 bases from J, with 19 bases between. The germline V gene encodes CDR1 LGHDT and CDR2 YNNKEL (reference sequence). As DNA, the CDR3 is TGTGCCAGCAGCCGGGCGCCACAACACACCGGGACCCAGTACTTC. Protein product: CASSRAPQHTGTQYF.

In nucleotides, the CDR3 is TGCGCCAGCAGCCAAGATCAGGGAGCGGGAGTCAGCTCCTACAATGAGCAGTTCTTC. Translation: CASSQDQGAGVSSYNEQFF. The rearrangement joins TRBV4-3 to TRBJ2-1, with TRBD2 matching over 8 bases. Germline V gene sequence: CDR1 LGHNA, CDR2 YSLEER. V lost 0 bases, J lost 0 bases, and 10 bases stayed unmatched. This CDR3 region has 19 residues.

The chain combines TRBV15 with TRBJ2-7; 7 bases are a match to TRBD2. Germline-derived CDR1 and CDR2 are LNHNV and YYDKDF (reference sequence). CDR3 size: 14 residues. V was pared by 1 base and J by 3 bases, with 3 bases of the junction left unmatched. The CDR3 nucleotides read TGTGCCACCAGCAGAGCCCCGGGGGGCTACGAGCAGTACTTC. This codes for CATSRAPGGYEQYF.

This sequence joins TRBV10-2 and TRBJ1-1; possibly TRBD1 for D (5 bases). The CDR3 has 15 amino acids. The ends were cut back, 9 bases at V and 2 bases at J, with 19 bases in the middle. Germline V gives CDR1 WSHSY, CDR2 SAAADI. The CDR3 region is CARPQSAGPNTEAFF. CDR3 nucleotide sequence: TGCGCCAGACCCCAATCTGCAGGGCCTAACACTGAAGCTTTCTTT.

The V gene is TRBV9, the J gene TRBJ2-5, with D hard to call. The CDR3 has 14 residues. V lost 0 bases and J 5 bases, leaving 11 bases between the germline ends. The germline V gene encodes CDR1 SGDLS and CDR2 YYNGEE. The CDR3 nucleotides read TGTGCCAGCAGCGTAGGGCCAGTCTCGGAGACCCAGTACTTC. Protein: CASSVGPVSETQYF.

This clone has only a few counts. This sequence joins TRBV6-5 and TRBJ1-5; 9 bases align to TRBD1. The CDR3 loop spans 15 amino acids. Germline V lookup: CDR1 MNHEY, CDR2 SVGAGI. The V and J ends lost 5 bases and 6 bases, in that order; junction bases with no gene match: 8. CDR3 DNA sequence: TGTGCCAGCAGTCGCCGGGACAGGGCTAGTCAGCCCCAGCATTTT. Amino acid sequence: CASSRRDRASQPQHF.

The chain couples TRBV12-3 or TRBV12-4 to TRBJ2-7; no firm D call. With 6 bases removed from V and 1 base from J, the gap between germline ends came to 10 bases. The CDR3 length is 13 residues. The CDR3 loop reads CASSPPQSYEQYF. The CDR3 region has the DNA TGTGCCAGCAGCCCTCCCCAGTCCTACGAGCAGTACTTC.

The V call is TRBV7-8, the J call TRBJ2-7, with D possibly being TRBD2 (5 bases). V was trimmed by 5 bases and J by 1 base, leaving 12 bases between them. From germline, CDR1 is SGHVS and CDR2 FQNEAQ. The CDR3 loop spans 14 amino acids. The CDR3 here is CASSVPRGSYEQYF. CDR3 DNA: TGTGCCAGCAGCGTACCTCGGGGTTCCTACGAGCAGTACTTC.

Note on this clone: Distinct nucleotide sequences in the sample also encode this CDR3. The rearrangement joins TRBV7-8 to TRBJ1-5, with unresolved D. CDR1 is SGHVS, CDR2 FQNEAQ, per germline. CDR3 size: 13 residues. The ends were cut back, 0 bases at V and 5 bases at J, with 5 bases in the middle. CDR3: CASSLARDQPQHF. CDR3 coding DNA: TGTGCCAGCAGCTTAGCCAGAGATCAGCCCCAGCATTTT.

DNA for the CDR3: TGTGCCAGCAGCTTATATTATGGACAGGACAACACCGGGGAGCTGTTTTTT. Amino acids: CASSLYYGQDNTGELFF. The chain links TRBV7-6 to TRBJ2-2; TRBD1 matches 7 bases. Per germline, CDR1 SGHVS and CDR2 FNYEAQ. Unmatched junction bases numbered 8, after V lost 2 bases and J lost 2 bases. This CDR3 comprises 17 residues. The full variable domain, in which reference TRBV7-6 and TRBJ2-2 provide the parts outside the CDR3, is GAGVSQSPRYKVTKRGQDVALRCDPISGHVSLYWYRQALGQGPEFLTYFNYEAQQDKSGLPNDRFSAERPEGSISTLTIQRTEQRDSAMYRCASSLYYGQDNTGELFFGEGSRLTVL.

This clone has a single count. The CDR3 is CASTKAGGLYTGELFF. The CDR3 nucleotides read TGTGCCAGCACCAAAGCGGGAGGCCTTTACACCGGGGAGCTGTTTTTT. This chain joins TRBV2 and TRBJ2-2; 9 bases align to TRBD2. The J segment lost 3 bases and the V segment lost 7 bases, leaving 9 bases of the junction unmatched. The CDR3 has 16 amino acids. The germline V gene encodes CDR1 SNHLY and CDR2 FYNNEI.

This sequence joins TRBV18 and TRBJ1-1; D ambiguous. Germline CDR1 reads KGHSH; CDR2 reads LQKENI. This CDR3 region has 11 residues. Between the trimmed V and J ends, which lost 3 bases and 4 bases, there was a span of 3 bases. CDR3 DNA sequence: TGTGCCAGCTCACCGAGCACTGAAGCTTTCTTT. This sequence encodes CASSPSTEAFF.

This rearrangement joins TRBV9 to TRBJ2-1; 14 positions match TRBD2. CDR1 is SGDLS and CDR2 is YYNGEE in the germline V gene. The trim removed 3 bases at V and 4 bases at J, leaving 6 bases unmatched. The CDR3 has 17 amino acids. The CDR3 loop is CASSAGTSGRYYNEQFF. The CDR3 DNA follows: TGTGCCAGCAGCGCAGGGACTAGCGGGAGATATTACAATGAGCAGTTCTTC.

The gene calls are TRBV19 and TRBJ1-2, with a weak D call TRBD1 (6 bases). Germline-derived CDR1 and CDR2 are LNHDA and SQIVND (reference sequence). CDR3 length: 12 amino acids. With 9 bases removed from V and 5 bases from J, the gap between germline ends came to 13 bases. The CDR3 reads CASEQGWYGYTF. In DNA form, the CDR3 reads TGTGCCAGCGAACAGGGTTGGTATGGCTACACCTTC.

This clone was seen only once. The genes are TRBV30 and TRBJ2-2; 9 nucleotides match TRBD1. Trimming took 2 bases from V and 5 from J; bases not matched to a gene: 9. The CDR3 totals 16 residues. Per the germline V gene, CDR1 is GTSNPN and CDR2 is SVGIG (reference sequence). Written as DNA, the CDR3 is TGTGCCTGGAGTCTCAGGGGACAGGGTCGTACCGGGGAGCTGTTTTTT. It yields the protein CAWSLRGQGRTGELFF.

This chain links TRBV27 with TRBJ1-5, with D unclear. V was clipped by 2 bases and J by 4 bases, with 6 bases between them. The CDR3 runs 13 residues. The germline V gene has CDR1 MNHEY and CDR2 SMNVEV (reference sequence). The CDR3 here is CASSLVINQPQHF. CDR3 DNA: TGTGCCAGCAGTTTAGTGATAAATCAGCCCCAGCATTTT.